This entry concerns a single TCR beta chain. Its antigen is not identified. Since all of the isolated RNA was reverse transcribed, expressed TCRB transcripts were what got sequenced. TCRdb keeps only in-frame clones here, not all; method: immunoSEQ multiplex PCR. Of 150,000 to 200,000 clones listed, around 63% are singletons. The CDR3 consists of 15 residues. The germline V gene encodes CDR1 MNHEY and CDR2 SVGAGI. Trimming at V came to 6 bases and at J to 1 base, leaving 0 bases not matched to a gene. This record belongs to a study of beta chain features in type 1 diabetes. Study-level results: A moderate, significant TCRB CDR3 shortening appeared in type 1 diabetes across four CD4+ subsets. There was no resolution here of whether HLA type influences TCRB rearrangement.

The TCR sequence derives from a man aged 25 to 45 with type 1 diabetes. Sequenced material: naive CD4+ T cells from blood. V and J are TRBV6-5 and TRBJ2-3; 14 bases map to TRBD2. CDR3 bases: TGTGCCAGCAGGGGACTAGCGGGGGGCACAGATACGCAGTATTTT. Translation: CASRGLAGGTDTQYF.